One TCR beta chain is described in this entry. The antigen remains unidentified. Pooled together were second doses at about 4 or about 12 weeks. This entry comes from a study of T cell responses to AZD1222 COVID-19 vaccine. The study's findings and limits: Regions 160-218 and 743-854 dominated among vaccine-associated CD4 TCRs spanning spike. Donors were largely white British and mainly female; clonal diversity was possibly underestimated.

The data were produced by immunoSEQ multiplex PCR, yet TCRdb's version contains in-frame clones alone and is incomplete. The repertoire holds 100,000 to 150,000 clones, with 88% as singletons. The input for sequencing was peripheral blood, taken 28 days after the second AZD1222 dose. The origin of this receptor is an adult who received the AZD1222 COVID-19 vaccine.

The CDR3 DNA is TGTGCCAGCAGCGTAGAGCTATTCAGGACTAGCGGGAGGGATGCCTGGCGCATGGATGAGCAGTTCTTC. It is translated as CASSVELFRTSGRDAWRMDEQFF. The chain uses TRBV9 and TRBJ2-1, with 15 bases fitting TRBD2. The germline gives CDR1 SGDLS, CDR2 YYNGEE. The CDR3 has 23 amino acids. The junction had 24 bases not matched to a gene; V was cut back by 0 bases and J by 8 bases.